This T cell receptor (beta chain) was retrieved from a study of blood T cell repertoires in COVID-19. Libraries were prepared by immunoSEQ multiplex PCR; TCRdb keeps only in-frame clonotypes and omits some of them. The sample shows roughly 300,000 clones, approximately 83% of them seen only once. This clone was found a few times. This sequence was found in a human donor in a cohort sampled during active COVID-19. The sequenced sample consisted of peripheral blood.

The CDR3 nucleotides are TGTGCCAGCTCGGGGACATTAGATTCACCCCTCCACTTT. This encodes CASSGTLDSPLHF. This chain connects TRBV7-9 to TRBJ1-6; TRBD1 might be the D (6 bases). Germline CDR1 reads SEHNR; CDR2 reads FQNEAQ (reference sequence). V was shortened by 8 bases and J by 8 bases, with 13 bases between the two germline ends. The CDR3 loop spans 13 amino acids.